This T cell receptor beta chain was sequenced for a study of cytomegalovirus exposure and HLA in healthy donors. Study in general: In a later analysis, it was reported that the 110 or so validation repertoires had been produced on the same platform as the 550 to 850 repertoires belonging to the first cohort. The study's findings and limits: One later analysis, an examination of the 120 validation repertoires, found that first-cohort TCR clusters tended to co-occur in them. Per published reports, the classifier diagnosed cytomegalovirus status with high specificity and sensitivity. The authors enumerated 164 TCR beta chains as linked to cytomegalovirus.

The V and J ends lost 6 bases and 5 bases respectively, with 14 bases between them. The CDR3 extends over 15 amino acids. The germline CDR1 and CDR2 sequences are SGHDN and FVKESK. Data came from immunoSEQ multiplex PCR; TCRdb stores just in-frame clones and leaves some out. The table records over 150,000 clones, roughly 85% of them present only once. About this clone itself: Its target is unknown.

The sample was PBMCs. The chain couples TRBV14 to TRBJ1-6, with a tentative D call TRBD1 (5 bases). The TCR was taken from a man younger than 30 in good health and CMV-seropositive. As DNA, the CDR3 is TGTGCCAGCAGAGGGTCGGGGGGTAATAATTCACCCCTCCACTTT. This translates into CASRGSGGNNSPLHF.